These 18 T cell receptor beta chains originate from one sample sequenced in a study of blood T cell repertoires in COVID-19. Here immunoSEQ multiplex PCR was the method, and the copy in TCRdb shows in-frame clones only, minus some. The table lists around 250,000 clones, 75% to 95% of them singletons, with 2.5% to 3% in the top ten. Sequenced sample: PBMCs or T cells enriched from blood (not recorded which). Source of these receptors: a man aged 40-49 years who had been exposed to COVID-19.

This chain joins TRBV19 and TRBJ2-5; TRBD2 agrees at 9 bases. Losses at the gene ends were 7 bases for V and 5 bases for J; bases not matched to a gene: 11. This CDR3 is 15 amino acids long. Germline V gene sequence: CDR1 LNHDA, CDR2 SQIVND (reference sequence). In DNA form, the CDR3 reads TGTGCCAGTACCGATAGCGGGGGTTTATCCGAGACCCAGTACTTC. Translating gives CASTDSGGLSETQYF.

This chain joins TRBV24-1 and TRBJ2-1; TRBD2 matches at 9 bases. Germline CDR1 reads KGHDR; CDR2 reads SFDVKD. The J segment lost 4 bases and the V segment lost 4 bases, leaving 7 bases of the junction unmatched. CDR3 length: 16 amino acids. The CDR3 nucleotides read TGTGCCACCAGTGAGATAGCGGGAGTGGGTTACAATGAGCAGTTCTTC. Amino acid sequence: CATSEIAGVGYNEQFF.

This chain joins TRBV7-2 and TRBJ2-1; possibly TRBD1 for D (5 bases). The V end was cut by 1 base, the J end by 1 base, with 11 bases between. The CDR3 runs to 16 residues. Germline CDR1 reads SGHTA; CDR2 reads FQGNSA. CDR3 region: CASSLEGSVSYNEQFF. CDR3 nucleotides: TGTGCCAGCAGCTTAGAGGGGTCGGTGTCCTACAATGAGCAGTTCTTC.

The CDR3 loop is CATLAGGLNTGELFF. Written as DNA, the CDR3 is TGTGCCACACTAGCGGGAGGCCTCAACACCGGGGAGCTGTTTTTT. The chain uses TRBV19 and TRBJ2-2, with 12 nucleotides matching TRBD2. With V trimmed by 10 bases and J by 2 bases, 5 bases remained unmatched. Per germline, CDR1 LNHDA and CDR2 SQIVND (reference sequence). This CDR3 contains 15 residues. Supplemented by reference TRBV19 and TRBJ2-2, the full variable domain reads DGGITQSPKYLFRKEGQNVTLSCEQNLNHDAMYWYRQDPGQGLRLIYYSQIVNDFQKGDIAEGYSVSREKKESFPLTVTSAQKNPTAFYLCATLAGGLNTGELFFGEGSRLTVL.

This sequence joins TRBV19 and TRBJ2-1; 9 bases agree with TRBD2. Germline assignment: CDR1 LNHDA and CDR2 SQIVND (reference sequence). Losses at the gene ends were 4 bases for V and 0 bases for J; bases not matched to a gene: 4. The CDR3 contains 16 residues. The CDR3 DNA is TGTGCCAGTAGTACTTATAGCGGGAGCTCCTACAATGAGCAGTTCTTC. This encodes CASSTYSGSSYNEQFF.

The chain carries TRBV6-4 and TRBJ2-7; D possibly corresponds to TRBD2 (6 bases). The CDR3 sequence is 15 residues long. CDR1 MRHNA and CDR2 SNTAGT come from the germline V gene. V dropped 3 bases and J dropped 2 bases, with 14 bases sitting between them. This chain's CDR3 is CASSEAYGSTYEQYF. CDR3 bases: TGTGCCAGCAGTGAGGCTTACGGGAGCACCTACGAGCAGTACTTC.

V usage is TRBV18 and J usage is TRBJ1-3; TRBD1 matches at 7 bases. Germline trimming cut 6 bases from V and 2 bases from J; bases unmatched to any gene: 7. The CDR3 has 15 residues. Germline V gives CDR1 KGHSH, CDR2 LQKENI. In nucleotides, the CDR3 is TGTGCCAGCTCTACCTACCAGGGGGCTGGAAACACCATATATTTT. It yields the protein CASSTYQGAGNTIYF.

The chain joins TRBV19 to TRBJ2-7; 15 nucleotides agree with TRBD2. Germline V gene sequence: CDR1 LNHDA, CDR2 SQIVND (reference sequence). Trimming at V came to 5 bases and at J to 5 bases, leaving 10 bases not matched to a gene. The CDR3 consists of 17 residues. The CDR3 DNA is TGTGCCAGTAGTCCCTGGACTAGCGGGAGGGCCGTGGACGAGCAGTACTTC. It translates to CASSPWTSGRAVDEQYF.

In DNA form, the CDR3 reads TGTGCCAGCAGCTTATTGGCAGGGGGCGCCTCTGGCTACACCTTC. Protein: CASSLLAGGASGYTF. The rearrangement uses TRBV7-9 and TRBJ1-2; 8 bases are a match to TRBD1. The V gene end was trimmed by 2 bases and the J gene end by 7 bases; junction bases not matched to a gene: 9. Per the germline V gene, CDR1 is SEHNR and CDR2 is FQNEAQ (reference sequence). The CDR3 covers 15 residues.

V and J are TRBV12-2 and TRBJ2-1; the tabulated D call, TRBD1, remains unverified against the DNA. TRBV12-2 is reported as a pseudogene. The CDR3 is made up of 17 amino acids. In nucleotides, the CDR3 is TGTGCAAGTCGCTTCAAGGGGCAGGGGTGGATATACAATGAGCAGTTCTTC. This encodes CASRFKGQGWIYNEQFF.

The gene calls are TRBV19 and TRBJ2-2; tentative D call: TRBD2 (6 bases). This CDR3 has 16 amino acids. V gave up 5 bases and J gave up 0 bases, with 13 bases separating them. CDR1 is LNHDA and CDR2 is SQIVND in the germline V gene (reference sequence). The CDR3 reads CASSLRGLANTGELFF. The CDR3 DNA is TGTGCCAGTAGTTTGCGGGGTCTAGCGAACACCGGGGAGCTGTTTTTT.

The J gene is TRBJ2-2, the V gene TRBV28; maybe TRBD1 (5 bases). This CDR3 is 16 amino acids long. Germline CDR1 reads MDHEN; CDR2 reads SYDVKM. The V and J ends lost 3 bases and 5 bases respectively, with 16 bases between them. Here the CDR3 reads CASSLGSQGGTGELFF. DNA of the CDR3: TGTGCCAGCAGTTTGGGTTCTCAGGGTGGAACCGGGGAGCTGTTTTTT. The whole variable domain, filled in from reference TRBV28 and TRBJ2-2, reads DVKVTQSSRYLVKRTGEKVFLECVQDMDHENMFWYRQDPGLGLRLIYFSYDVKMKEKGDIPEGYSVSREKKERFSLILESASTNQTSMYLCASSLGSQGGTGELFFGEGSRLTVL.

V is TRBV30 and J is TRBJ2-7, with 12 bases fitting TRBD1. The V gene's germline CDR1 is GTSNPN and CDR2 SVGIG (reference sequence). Losses at the gene ends were 0 bases for V and 7 bases for J; bases not matched to a gene: 4. This CDR3 region has 14 residues. The CDR3: CAWSVGTGGWEQYF. CDR3 in DNA: TGTGCCTGGAGTGTAGGGACAGGGGGCTGGGAGCAGTACTTC.

J is TRBJ1-4 and V is TRBV29-1; D is unresolved. V gave up 0 bases and J gave up 7 bases, with 12 bases separating them. Germline CDR1 and CDR2: SQVTM and ANQGSEA. The CDR3 length is 14 residues. CDR3 nucleotide sequence: TGCAGCGTTGAAGATCAACTAGCTGGTGAAAAACTGTTTTTT. Translating gives CSVEDQLAGEKLFF. Filled out from reference TRBV29-1 and TRBJ1-4, the complete variable domain reads SAVISQKPSRDICQRGTSLTIQCQVDSQVTMMFWYRQQPGQSLTLIATANQGSEATYESGFVIDKFPISRPNLTFSTLTVSNMSPEDSSIYLCSVEDQLAGEKLFFGSGTQLSVL.

V gene TRBV21-1 combines with J gene TRBJ2-7; the table's D call, TRBD1, was not checked against the DNA. TRBV21-1 is deemed a pseudogene. The CDR3 sequence is 16 residues long. CDR3 bases: TGTGCCAGCCGATGGACAGGGAAGGGCAGCTCCTACGAGCAGTACTTC. Its protein is CASRWTGKGSSYEQYF.

The rearrangement uses TRBV13 and TRBJ1-4; no clear D. V was shortened by 6 bases and J by 4 bases, with 3 bases between the two germline ends. The CDR3 loop spans 11 amino acids. The germline gives CDR1 PRHDT, CDR2 FYEKMQ (reference sequence). CDR3 DNA: TGTGCCAGCAGACTTAATGAAAAACTGTTTTTT. Translated, it gives CASRLNEKLFF.

This clone appeared once. The rearrangement uses TRBV5-4 and TRBJ1-1; 10 bases map to TRBD1. Trimming at V came to 0 bases and at J to 11 bases, leaving 13 bases not matched to a gene. The CDR3 runs to 16 residues. The germline CDR1 and CDR2 sequences are SGHNT and YYREEE (reference sequence). Here the CDR3 reads CASSLEAGTGDSGAFF. CDR3 sequence (DNA): TGTGCCAGCAGCTTGGAAGCCGGGACAGGGGATTCGGGTGCTTTCTTT.

This sequence joins TRBV9 and TRBJ2-5, with D uncertain. Trimming cost V 1 base and J 0 bases, with 7 bases left between them. Germline V gene data show CDR1 as SGDLS and CDR2 as YYNGEE. The CDR3 sequence is 14 residues long. For the CDR3, the DNA is TGTGCCAGCAGCGTACGTTGGCACCAAGAGACCCAGTACTTC. Translated: CASSVRWHQETQYF.